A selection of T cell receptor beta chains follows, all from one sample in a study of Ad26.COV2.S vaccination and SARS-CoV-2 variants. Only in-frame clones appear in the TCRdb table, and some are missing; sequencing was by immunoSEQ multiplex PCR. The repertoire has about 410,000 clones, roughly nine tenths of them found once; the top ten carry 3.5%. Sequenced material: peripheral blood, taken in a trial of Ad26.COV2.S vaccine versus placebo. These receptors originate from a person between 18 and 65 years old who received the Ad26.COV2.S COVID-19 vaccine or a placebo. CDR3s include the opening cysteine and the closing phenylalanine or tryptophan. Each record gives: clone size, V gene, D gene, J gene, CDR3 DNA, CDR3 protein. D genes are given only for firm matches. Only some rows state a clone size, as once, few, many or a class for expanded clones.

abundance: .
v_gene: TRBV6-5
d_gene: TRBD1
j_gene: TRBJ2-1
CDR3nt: TGTGCCAGCAGGGGGGACAGGGGTTTCAATGAGCAGTTCTTC
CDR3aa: CASRGDRGFNEQFF

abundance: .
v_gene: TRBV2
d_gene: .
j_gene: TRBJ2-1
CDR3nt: TGTGCCAGCAACATTCAGGGGACCTACAATGAGCAGTTCTTC
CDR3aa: CASNIQGTYNEQFF

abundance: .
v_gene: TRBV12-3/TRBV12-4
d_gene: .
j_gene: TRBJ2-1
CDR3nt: TGTGCCAGCATGGGTGGTGAGCAGTTCTTC
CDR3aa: CASMGGEQFF

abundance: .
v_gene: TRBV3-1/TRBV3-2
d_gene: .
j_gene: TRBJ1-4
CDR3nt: TGTGCCAGCAGCCAAGCACCCCGGCGCGAAAAACTGTTTTTT
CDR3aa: CASSQAPRREKLFF

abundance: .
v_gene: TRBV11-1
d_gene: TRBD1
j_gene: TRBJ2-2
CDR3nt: TGTGCCAGCAGCCAAGCGGACAGGGAGGACACCGGGGAGCTGTTTTTT
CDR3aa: CASSQADREDTGELFF

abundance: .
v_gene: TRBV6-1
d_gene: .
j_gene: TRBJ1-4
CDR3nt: TGTGCCAGCAGTGAGTTTAGCACAACTAATGAAAAACTGTTTTTT
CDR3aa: CASSEFSTTNEKLFF

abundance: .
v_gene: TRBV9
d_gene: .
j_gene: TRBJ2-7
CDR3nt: TGTGCCAGCAGCGTCGACCTAGACCCGACCTACGAGCAGTACTTC
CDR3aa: CASSVDLDPTYEQYF

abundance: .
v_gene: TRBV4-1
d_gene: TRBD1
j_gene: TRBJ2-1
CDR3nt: TGCGCCAGCAGCCAAGGGAGACAGGGTCCATCCTACAATGAGCAGTTCTTC
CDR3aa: CASSQGRQGPSYNEQFF

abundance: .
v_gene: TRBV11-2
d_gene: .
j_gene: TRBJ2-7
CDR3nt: TGTGCCAGCAGCTTAGTATTCGGGCCGCGCTACGAGCAGTACTTC
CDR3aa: CASSLVFGPRYEQYF

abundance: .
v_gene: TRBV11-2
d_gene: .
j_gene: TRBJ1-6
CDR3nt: TGTGCCAGCAGCTTATCATCGGGATTAGGGCTCTCCTATAATTCACCCCTCCACTTT
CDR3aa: CASSLSSGLGLSYNSPLHF

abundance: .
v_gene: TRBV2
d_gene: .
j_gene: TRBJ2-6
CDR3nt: TGTGCCAGCAACGGACGCCGGGGGTCTGGGGCCAACGTCCTGACTTTC
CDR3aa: CASNGRRGSGANVLTF

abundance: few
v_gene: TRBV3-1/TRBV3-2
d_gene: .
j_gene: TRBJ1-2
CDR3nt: TGTGCCAGCAGCCAAGGGGACGTTGGCTACACCTTC
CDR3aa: CASSQGDVGYTF

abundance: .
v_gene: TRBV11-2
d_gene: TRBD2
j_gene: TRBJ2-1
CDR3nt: TGTGCCAGCAGCTTAGTCGGGGGGGGAGACAATGAGCAGTTCTTC
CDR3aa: CASSLVGGGDNEQFF

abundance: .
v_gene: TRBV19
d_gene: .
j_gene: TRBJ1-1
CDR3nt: TGTGCCAGTAGTGTCAGCATGAACACTGAAGCTTTCTTT
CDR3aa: CASSVSMNTEAFF

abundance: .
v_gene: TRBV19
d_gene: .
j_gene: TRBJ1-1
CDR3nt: TGTGCCAGTATCGATAGGGGCTTGGACACTGAAGCTTTCTTT
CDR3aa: CASIDRGLDTEAFF

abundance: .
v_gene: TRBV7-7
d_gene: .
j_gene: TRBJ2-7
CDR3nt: TGTGCCAGCAGCCTCGATGCCGGGGACGAGCAGTACTTC
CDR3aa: CASSLDAGDEQYF

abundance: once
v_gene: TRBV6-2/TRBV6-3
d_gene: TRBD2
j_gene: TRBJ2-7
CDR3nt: TGTGCCAGCAGTTACTCGACAGTACTAGCGGGGGAGGTGCAGTACTTC
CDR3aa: CASSYSTVLAGEVQYF

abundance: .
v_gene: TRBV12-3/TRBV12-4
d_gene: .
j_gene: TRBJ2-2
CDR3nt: TGTGCCAGCAGTCCTTTGGGGCCTGGGGAGCTGTTTTTT
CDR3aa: CASSPLGPGELFF

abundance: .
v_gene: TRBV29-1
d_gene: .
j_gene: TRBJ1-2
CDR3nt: TGCAGCGTTGAGGGGGGTTTATCGGGAGACTATGGCTACACCTTC
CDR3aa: CSVEGGLSGDYGYTF

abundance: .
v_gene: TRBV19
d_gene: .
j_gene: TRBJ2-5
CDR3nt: TGTGCCAGTAGTATAAAACAGGGTATAGTGACCCAGTACTTC
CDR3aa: CASSIKQGIVTQYF

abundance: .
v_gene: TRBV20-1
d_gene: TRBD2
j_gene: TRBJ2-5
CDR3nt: TGCAGTGCTAGTGTGACTAGCGGGGGGAGGGAGACCCAGTACTTC
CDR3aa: CSASVTSGGRETQYF

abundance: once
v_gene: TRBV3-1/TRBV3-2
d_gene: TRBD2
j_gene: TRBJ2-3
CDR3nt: TGTGCCAGCAGCCAAGGGATTGGGGGGGCAGATACGCAGTATTTT
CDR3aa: CASSQGIGGADTQYF

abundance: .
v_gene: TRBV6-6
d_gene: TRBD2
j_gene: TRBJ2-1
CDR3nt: TGTGCCAGCAGTTACTTCCTAGCGGGAGGATACAATGAGCAGTTCTTC
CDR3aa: CASSYFLAGGYNEQFF

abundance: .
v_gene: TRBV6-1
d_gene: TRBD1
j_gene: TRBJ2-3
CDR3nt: TGTGCCAGCATCTTCGACAGGGCAACAGATACGCAGTATTTT
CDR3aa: CASIFDRATDTQYF

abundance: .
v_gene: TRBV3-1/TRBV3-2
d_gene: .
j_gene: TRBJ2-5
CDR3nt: TGTGCCAGCAGCCACCCCTTTGAGGGGGGGACCCAGTACTTC
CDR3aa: CASSHPFEGGTQYF

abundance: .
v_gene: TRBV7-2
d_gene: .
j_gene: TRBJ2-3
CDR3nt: TGTGCCAGCAGCCCGCCGGGGGCGGCAGATACGCAGTATTTT
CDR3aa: CASSPPGAADTQYF

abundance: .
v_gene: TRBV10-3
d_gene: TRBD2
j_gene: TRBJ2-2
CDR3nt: TGTGCCGCTGGAAGCGGGGGGGCCGCCGGGGAGCTGTTTTTT
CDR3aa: CAAGSGGAAGELFF

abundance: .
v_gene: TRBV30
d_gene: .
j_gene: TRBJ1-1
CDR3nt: TGTGCCTGGAGCTTAAGAAAAGCCGAAGCTTTCTTT
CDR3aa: CAWSLRKAEAFF

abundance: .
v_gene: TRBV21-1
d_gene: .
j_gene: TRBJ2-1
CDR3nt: TGTGCCAGCAAAAAACGGGGGGCTCTCCCGCAGTTCTTC
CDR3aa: CASKKRGALPQFF

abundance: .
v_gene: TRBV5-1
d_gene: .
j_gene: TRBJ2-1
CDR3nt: TGCGCCAGCAGCCTGGGTTGGCTGCAGAGTAACAATGAGCAGTTCTTC
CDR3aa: CASSLGWLQSNNEQFF

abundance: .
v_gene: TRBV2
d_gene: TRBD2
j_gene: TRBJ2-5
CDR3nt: TGTGCCAGCAGCGTGGGACTAGATGAGACCCAGTACTTC
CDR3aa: CASSVGLDETQYF

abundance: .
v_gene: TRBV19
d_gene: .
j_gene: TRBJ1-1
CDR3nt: TGTGCCAGTTCACAGGGAACGATGAACACTGAAGCTTTCTTT
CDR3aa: CASSQGTMNTEAFF

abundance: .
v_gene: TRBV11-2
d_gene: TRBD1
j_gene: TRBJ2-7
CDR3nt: TGTGCCAGCAGCGGTACAGGGGCCAGCTCCTACGAGCAGTACTTC
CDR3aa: CASSGTGASSYEQYF

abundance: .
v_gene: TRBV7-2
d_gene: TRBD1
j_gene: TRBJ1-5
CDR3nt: TGTGCCAGCAGCATTGGACAGGCTAGCAATCAGCCCCAGCATTTT
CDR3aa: CASSIGQASNQPQHF

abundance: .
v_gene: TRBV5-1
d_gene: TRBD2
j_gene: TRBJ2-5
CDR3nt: TGCGCCAGCAGCTTGTATGTGACTAGCGAGACCCAGTACTTC
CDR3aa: CASSLYVTSETQYF

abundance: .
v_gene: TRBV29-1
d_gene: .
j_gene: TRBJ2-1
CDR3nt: TGCAGCGTTACAGGACAGTCAGGCTCCTACAATGAGCAGTTCTTC
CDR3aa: CSVTGQSGSYNEQFF

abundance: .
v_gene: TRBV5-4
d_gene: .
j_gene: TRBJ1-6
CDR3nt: TGTGCCAGCAGCTTGCGCAGGGAGGTCGGAGAACCCCTCCACTTT
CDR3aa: CASSLRREVGEPLHF

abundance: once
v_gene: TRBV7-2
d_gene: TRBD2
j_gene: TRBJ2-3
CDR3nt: TGTGCCAGCCAACTAGCGGGGGGGCGGGATGTGGCAGATACGCAGTATTTT
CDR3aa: CASQLAGGRDVADTQYF

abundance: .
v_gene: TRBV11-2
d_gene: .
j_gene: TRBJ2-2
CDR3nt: TGTGCCAGCAGCTTGTTACACGGGGACACCGGGGAGCTGTTTTTT
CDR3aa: CASSLLHGDTGELFF

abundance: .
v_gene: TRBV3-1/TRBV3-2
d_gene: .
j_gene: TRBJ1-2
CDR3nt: TGTGCCAGCAGCCCACAGGGTTCAAGCTATGGCTACACCTTC
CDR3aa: CASSPQGSSYGYTF

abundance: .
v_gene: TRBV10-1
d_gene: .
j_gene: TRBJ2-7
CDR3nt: TGCGCCAGCAGTGAGGGTTCGGGACAAGGCAACGAGCAGTACTTC
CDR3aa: CASSEGSGQGNEQYF

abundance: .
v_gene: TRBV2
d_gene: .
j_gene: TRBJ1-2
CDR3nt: TGTGCCAGCAGTGGACAGCCGGACTATGGCTACACCTTC
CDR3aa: CASSGQPDYGYTF

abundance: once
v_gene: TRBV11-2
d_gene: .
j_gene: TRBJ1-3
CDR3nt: TGTGCCAGCAGCGCCTCCGAGGGGCCTGGAAACACCATATATTTT
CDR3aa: CASSASEGPGNTIYF

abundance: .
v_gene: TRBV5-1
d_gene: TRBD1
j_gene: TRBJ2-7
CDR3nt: TGCGCCAGCAGCTTTGGTCTGAGCTCGACAGGGGAGGACTTC
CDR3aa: CASSFGLSSTGEDF

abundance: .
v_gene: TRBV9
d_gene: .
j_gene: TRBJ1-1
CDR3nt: TGTGCCAGCAGCGTTGAAGGGTCCCTCACTGAAGCTTTCTTT
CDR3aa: CASSVEGSLTEAFF